These 21 T cell receptor beta chains were sequenced from one sample in a study of blood T cells in healthy people across ages. Sample-barcoded 5' priming and a J-beta primer mix drove a second PCR of roughly 7 to 11 cycles. Using its own MiXCR run on the 5' RACE reads, TCRdb lists one record per CDR3 protein. The sample lists roughly 720,000 distinct CDR3 sequences, roughly 50% occurring once. Sequencing input: blood. Receptors originate from a man aged 80 or over in good health.

This clonotype has a handful of counts. The J gene is TRBJ2-1, the V gene TRBV4-1; 8 nucleotides line up with TRBD2. The length of the CDR3 is 16 residues. J was trimmed by 1 base and V by 2 bases; bases with no gene match: 4. Germline V gene sequence: CDR1 MGHRA, CDR2 YSYEKL. For the CDR3, the DNA is TGCGCCAGCAGCCAATTGGGCGGGAGGTCCTACAATGAGCAGTTCTTC. Amino acids: CASSQLGGRSYNEQFF.

The V call is TRBV24-1, the J call TRBJ2-7; possibly TRBD1 for D (5 bases). Germline CDR1 KGHDR, CDR2 SFDVKD. The CDR3 sequence is 14 residues long. The V and J ends lost 7 bases and 0 bases respectively, with 12 bases between them. For the CDR3, the DNA is TGTGCCACCAGCGCACCAGGGAACTCCTACGAGCAGTACTTC. Its protein is CATSAPGNSYEQYF.

This chain links TRBV7-9 with TRBJ1-1, with 10 bases identical to TRBD1. The CDR3 has 16 amino acids. With 1 base clipped from V and 6 bases from J, the junction kept 8 bases outside the gene matches. Germline V gene sequence: CDR1 SEHNR, CDR2 FQNEAQ (reference sequence). The CDR3 bases are TGTGCCAGCAGCTTAGAAATCGGGACAGGGGAATCTGAAGCTTTCTTT. Encoded protein: CASSLEIGTGESEAFF.

The sample holds a few counts of this clonotype. The CDR3 protein is CASSPLSRESEQYF. CDR3 bases: TGTGCCAGCTCACCACTGTCCAGGGAGAGCGAGCAGTACTTC. This sequence joins TRBV18 and TRBJ2-4; D is perhaps TRBD1 or TRBD2 (5 bases each). The end of the DNA is better explained by TRBJ2-7, so the J call may be wrong. Per germline, CDR1 KGHSH and CDR2 LQKENI. The CDR3 is made up of 14 amino acids.

The chain couples TRBV6-6 to TRBJ2-3; D may correspond to TRBD1 or TRBD2 (6 bases each). CDR1 is MNHNY, CDR2 SVGAGI, per germline (reference sequence). There are 16 residues in the CDR3. Deletions cut 5 bases from V and 14 bases from J, with 29 bases between. This CDR3 reads CASSNGEMGGHRYAYF. The CDR3 DNA sequence: TGTGCCAGCAGTAACGGAGAGATGGGGGGACACAGATACGCGTATTTT.

This clonotype was counted only a few times. The chain combines TRBV9 with TRBJ2-5; weak D call: TRBD1 (5 bases). Germline CDR1 and CDR2: SGDLS and YYNGEE. The CDR3 has 13 residues. Trimming took 5 bases from V and 1 from J, leaving 9 bases between them. In nucleotides, the CDR3 is TGTGCCAGCAGTCTCAGGGTCCAAGAGACCCAGTACTTC. Amino acids: CASSLRVQETQYF.

The chain couples TRBV25-1 to TRBJ1-2; 9 bases map to TRBD1. The germline V gene encodes CDR1 MGHDK and CDR2 SYGVNS. This CDR3 is built from 14 residues. The trim removed 6 bases at V and 2 bases at J, leaving 4 bases unmatched. CDR3 in amino acids: CASSHGQGNYGYTF. As DNA, the CDR3 is TGTGCCAGCAGCCACGGACAGGGGAACTATGGCTACACCTTC.

This clonotype has a handful of counts. The CDR3 region is CASSAGGGGYTF. The CDR3, as DNA: TGTGCCAGCAGCGCTGGGGGGGGTGGCTACACCTTC. V gene TRBV7-2 combines with J gene TRBJ1-2; perhaps TRBD1 as D (5 bases). The CDR3 loop spans 12 amino acids. The germline gives CDR1 SGHTA, CDR2 FQGNSA. Deletions cut 5 bases from V and 7 bases from J, with 11 bases between.

Turning to this clonotype: A read error may produce the germline difference seen at one junction end. The rearrangement uses TRBV3-1 and TRBJ2-1; D is uncertain. CDR3 length: 15 amino acids. The germline CDR1 and CDR2 sequences are LGHDT and YNNKEL (reference sequence). The CDR3 sequence is CASRQGPSSYNEQFF. In nucleotides, the CDR3 is TGTGCCAGCAGGCAAGGTCCGAGCTCCTACAATGAGCAGTTCTTC.

This clonotype came up a few times. The chain joins TRBV29-1 to TRBJ2-1; maybe TRBD1 (6 bases). CDR3 length: 12 residues. The V and J ends lost 1 base and 9 bases respectively, with 10 bases between them. Per germline, CDR1 SQVTM and CDR2 ANQGSEA. The CDR3, as DNA: TGCAGCGTTGAAGCAGGGGTGGGTGAGCAGTTCTTC. Translated, it gives CSVEAGVGEQFF.

The V call is TRBV14, the J call TRBJ2-7; a weak D match, TRBD2 (5 bases). There are 14 residues in the CDR3. V lost 4 bases and J 2 bases, leaving 12 bases between the germline ends. Germline CDR1 is SGHDN and CDR2 is FVKESK. The CDR3 is CASSPTAGTYEQYF. DNA of the CDR3: TGTGCCAGCAGCCCGACGGCGGGCACCTACGAGCAGTACTTC.

In its sample, this clonotype was seen a few times. V gene TRBV29-1 combines with J gene TRBJ2-3, with a possible D match to TRBD2 (6 bases). The CDR3 runs 13 residues. Germline V CDR1 and CDR2: SQVTM, ANQGSEA. Trimming pared 6 bases from V and 4 bases from J, leaving 14 bases between. The CDR3 region has the DNA TGCAGCGTCTATAGGGGAGGCGCAGATACGCAGTATTTT. Its protein product is CSVYRGGADTQYF.

The chain links TRBV12-3 or TRBV12-4 to TRBJ2-1, with D hard to call. This CDR3 contains 13 residues. Deletions cut 7 bases from V and 8 bases from J, with 15 bases between. The CDR3 DNA reads TGTGCCAGCACCCAGACGAGTCCGTATGAGCAGTTCTTC. It translates to CASTQTSPYEQFF.

V is TRBV21-1 and J is TRBJ2-3; TRBD2 was called by the table and not checked on the DNA. TRBV21-1 corresponds to a pseudogene. The CDR3 is 20 amino acids. The CDR3 region is CASSPHLMWGGRIVHRYAYF. The CDR3 bases are TGTGCCAGCAGTCCGCATCTCATGTGGGGAGGACGGATCGTGCACAGATACGCGTATTTT.

The rearrangement links TRBV7-3 to TRBJ2-3, with D possibly being TRBD2 (6 bases). CDR1 and CDR2 (germline): SGHTA, FQGTGA. Trimming shortened V by 2 bases and J by 4 bases, and 10 bases separated the two germline ends. The CDR3 loop spans 14 amino acids. CDR3 residues: CASSLSPGADTQYF. The CDR3 coding sequence is TGTGCCAGCAGCTTATCGCCGGGGGCAGATACGCAGTATTTT. The full variable domain, rest sourced from reference TRBV7-3 and TRBJ2-3, is GAGVSQTPSNKVTEKGKYVELRCDPISGHTALYWYRQSLGQGPEFLIYFQGTGAADDSGLPNDRFFAVRPEGSVSTLKIQRTERGDSAVYLCASSLSPGADTQYFGPGTRLTVL.

The chain uses TRBV20-1 and TRBJ2-7; 14 bases match TRBD2. The CDR3 is 15 amino acids. With 5 bases clipped from V and 2 bases from J, the junction kept 5 bases outside the gene matches. Looked up from germline, CDR1 is DFQATT and CDR2 is SNEGSKA (reference sequence). DNA of the CDR3: TGCAGTGCTTCCTTGGGACTAGCGGGAGCCTACGAGCAGTACTTC. This codes for CSASLGLAGAYEQYF.

This clonotype was found a few times. V and J are TRBV20-1 and TRBJ2-3; D call uncertain. The germline V and J ends were trimmed by 6 bases and 1 base, with 14 bases remaining between them. This CDR3 comprises 14 residues. Germline values: CDR1 DFQATT, CDR2 SNEGSKA (reference sequence). This CDR3 reads CSAAGPRGTDTQYF. The CDR3 DNA sequence: TGCAGTGCCGCAGGCCCCCGTGGCACAGATACGCAGTATTTT.

The gene calls are TRBV5-1 and TRBJ2-1; TRBD2 agrees at 8 bases. This CDR3 has 17 residues. The V gene's germline CDR1 is SGHRS and CDR2 YFSETQ. After removal of 2 bases from V and 2 bases from J, the junction contained 9 bases not matched to a gene. CDR3: CASSFGVTGGTYNEQFF. DNA for the CDR3: TGCGCCAGCAGCTTCGGGGTAACGGGAGGGACCTACAATGAGCAGTTCTTC.

The chain links TRBV20-1 to TRBJ2-5; TRBD2 matches 16 bases. The CDR3 consists of 17 residues. With 6 bases clipped from V and 11 bases from J, the junction kept 18 bases outside the gene matches. Germline-derived CDR1 and CDR2 are DFQATT and SNEGSKA (reference sequence). The CDR3 DNA sequence: TGCAGTGCCCCGGGACTAGCGGGAGGGTATACCTACAATGAGCAGTACTTC. It is translated as CSAPGLAGGYTYNEQYF.

This rearrangement joins TRBV4-2 to TRBJ2-1; 13 bases agree with TRBD2. The CDR3 sequence is 16 residues long. The J segment lost 5 bases and the V segment lost 6 bases, leaving 7 bases of the junction unmatched. Per germline, CDR1 LGHNA and CDR2 YNFKEQ. The chain's CDR3 is CASSLGLAGVNNEQFF. The CDR3 region has the DNA TGTGCCAGCAGTCTAGGACTAGCGGGAGTGAACAATGAGCAGTTCTTC.

The rearrangement links TRBV4-2 to TRBJ2-2; D unclear. V gave up 0 bases and J gave up 0 bases, with 5 bases separating them. From germline, CDR1 is LGHNA and CDR2 YNFKEQ. The CDR3 spans 15 residues. The CDR3 spells CASSQERTNTGELFF. In nucleotides, the CDR3 is TGTGCCAGCAGCCAAGAGCGGACGAACACCGGGGAGCTGTTTTTT.